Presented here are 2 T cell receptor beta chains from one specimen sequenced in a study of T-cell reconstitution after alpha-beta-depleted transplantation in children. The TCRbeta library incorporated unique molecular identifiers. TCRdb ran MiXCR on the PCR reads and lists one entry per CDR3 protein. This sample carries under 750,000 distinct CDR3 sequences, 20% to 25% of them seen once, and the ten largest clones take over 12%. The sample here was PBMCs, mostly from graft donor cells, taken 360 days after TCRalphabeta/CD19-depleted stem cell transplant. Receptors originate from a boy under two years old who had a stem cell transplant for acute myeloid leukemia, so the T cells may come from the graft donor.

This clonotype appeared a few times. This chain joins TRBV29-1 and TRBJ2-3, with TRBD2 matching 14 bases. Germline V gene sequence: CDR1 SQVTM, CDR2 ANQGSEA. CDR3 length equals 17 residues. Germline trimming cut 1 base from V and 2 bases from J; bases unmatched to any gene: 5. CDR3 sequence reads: CSVEGTSGGTNTDTQYF. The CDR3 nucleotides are TGCAGCGTTGAAGGGACTAGCGGGGGGACTAACACAGATACGCAGTATTTT.

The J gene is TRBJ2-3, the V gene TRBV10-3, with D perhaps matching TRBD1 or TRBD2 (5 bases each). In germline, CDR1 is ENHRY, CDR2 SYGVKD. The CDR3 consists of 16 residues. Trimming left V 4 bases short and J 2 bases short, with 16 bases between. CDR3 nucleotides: TGTGCCATCAGTGGGATGGGGGAGCCTTACACAGATACGCAGTATTTT. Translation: CAISGMGEPYTDTQYF.